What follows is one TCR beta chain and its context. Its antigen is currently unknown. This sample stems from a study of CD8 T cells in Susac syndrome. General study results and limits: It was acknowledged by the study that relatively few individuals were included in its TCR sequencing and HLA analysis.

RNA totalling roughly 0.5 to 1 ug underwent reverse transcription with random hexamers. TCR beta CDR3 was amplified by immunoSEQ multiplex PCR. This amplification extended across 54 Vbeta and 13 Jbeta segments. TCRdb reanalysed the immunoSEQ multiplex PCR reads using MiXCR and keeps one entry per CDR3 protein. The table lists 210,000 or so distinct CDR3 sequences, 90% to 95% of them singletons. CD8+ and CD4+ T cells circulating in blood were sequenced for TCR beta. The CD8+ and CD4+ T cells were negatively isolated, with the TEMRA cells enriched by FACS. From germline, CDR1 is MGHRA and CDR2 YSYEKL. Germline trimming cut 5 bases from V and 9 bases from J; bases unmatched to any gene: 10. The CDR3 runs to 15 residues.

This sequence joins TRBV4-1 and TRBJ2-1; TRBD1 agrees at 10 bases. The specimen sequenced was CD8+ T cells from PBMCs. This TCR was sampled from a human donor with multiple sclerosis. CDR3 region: CASSVTGGGWSEQFF. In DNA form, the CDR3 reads TGCGCCAGCAGCGTGACAGGGGGCGGTTGGAGTGAGCAGTTCTTC.